The entry below describes one TCR beta chain. The V end lost 2 bases, the J end lost 2 bases, and 11 bases lay between the germline ends. Germline values: CDR1 GTSNPN, CDR2 SVGIG (reference sequence). The CDR3 is made up of 14 amino acids. The sample belongs to a study of human thymus T cells. Profiled with immunoSEQ multiplex PCR; TCRdb holds only in-frame clones, not every one. The sample contains approximately 49,000 clones, roughly 94% of which appear only once. The genes are TRBV30 and TRBJ2-3; D remains ambiguous. This TCR came from a girl in the first two years of life with a congenital heart defect but otherwise immunologically healthy. Sequencing was done on a sample of blood. For the CDR3, the DNA is TGTGCCTGGAGTCGCGGCCCGCCCACAGATACGCAGTATTTT. Translation: CAWSRGPPTDTQYF.